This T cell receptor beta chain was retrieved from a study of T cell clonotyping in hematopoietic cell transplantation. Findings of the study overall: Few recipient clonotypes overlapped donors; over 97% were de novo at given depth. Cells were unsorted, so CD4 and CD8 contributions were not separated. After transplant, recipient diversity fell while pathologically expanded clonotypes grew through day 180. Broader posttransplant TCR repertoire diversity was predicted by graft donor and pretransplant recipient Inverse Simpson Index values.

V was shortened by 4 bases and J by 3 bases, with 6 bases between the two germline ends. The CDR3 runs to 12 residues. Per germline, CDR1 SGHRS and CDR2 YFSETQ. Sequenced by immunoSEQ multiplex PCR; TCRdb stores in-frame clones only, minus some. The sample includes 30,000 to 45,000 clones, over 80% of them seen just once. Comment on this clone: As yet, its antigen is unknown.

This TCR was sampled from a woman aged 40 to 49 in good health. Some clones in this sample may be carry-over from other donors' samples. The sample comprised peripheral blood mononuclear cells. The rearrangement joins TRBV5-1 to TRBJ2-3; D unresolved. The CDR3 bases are TGCGCCAGCAGCCGTCTAACAGATACGCAGTATTTT. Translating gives CASSRLTDTQYF.